This note documents a single T cell receptor beta chain sequence. These data are taken from a study of blood T cell repertoires in COVID-19. Across the whole study: Sites across the United States, Italy and Spain contributed samples from acute and convalescent COVID-19. The analysed material was cDNA or gDNA that came from T cells, B-cell-depleted T cells, or PBMCs.

Germline-derived CDR1 and CDR2 are ENHRY and SYGVKD. The CDR3 has 15 residues. Between the trimmed V and J ends, which lost 0 bases and 4 bases, there was a span of 10 bases. Original handling: Amplified reference gene primers provided the basis for estimating nucleated cell counts. Data came from immunoSEQ multiplex PCR; TCRdb stores just in-frame clones and leaves some out. V, J and clone size reflect that table, while D and trimming were determined from the DNA. This sample yields roughly 300,000 clones, of which around 87% are seen a single time; approximately 8.1% belongs to the top ten. V gene TRBV10-3 combines with J gene TRBJ2-1; D is possibly TRBD1 (6 bases). Sequences were obtained from peripheral blood. The source of this sequence is a woman aged 45 to 65 who had recovered from COVID-19. The CDR3 loop is CAISESGDKYNEQFF. The DNA for the CDR3 is TGTGCCATCAGTGAGTCTGGGGACAAATACAATGAGCAGTTCTTC.